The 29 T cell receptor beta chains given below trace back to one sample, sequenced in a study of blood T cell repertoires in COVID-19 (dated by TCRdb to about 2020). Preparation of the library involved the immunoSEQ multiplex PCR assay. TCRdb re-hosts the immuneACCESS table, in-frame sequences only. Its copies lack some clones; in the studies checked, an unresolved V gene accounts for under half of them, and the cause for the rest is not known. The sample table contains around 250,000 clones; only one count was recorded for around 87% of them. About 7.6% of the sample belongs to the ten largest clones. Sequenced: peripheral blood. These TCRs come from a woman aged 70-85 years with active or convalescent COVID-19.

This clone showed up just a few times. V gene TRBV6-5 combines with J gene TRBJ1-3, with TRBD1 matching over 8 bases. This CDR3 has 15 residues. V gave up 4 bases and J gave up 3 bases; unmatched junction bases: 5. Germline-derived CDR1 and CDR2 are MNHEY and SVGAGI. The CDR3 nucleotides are TGTGCCAGCAGTTCCGGACAGGGAGGTGGAAACACCATATATTTT. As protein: CASSSGQGGGNTIYF.

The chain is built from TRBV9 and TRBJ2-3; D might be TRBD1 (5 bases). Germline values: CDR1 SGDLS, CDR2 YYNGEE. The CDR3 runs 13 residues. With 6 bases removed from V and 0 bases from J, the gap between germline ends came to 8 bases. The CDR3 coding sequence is TGTGCCAGCAACCGACAGAGCACAGATACGCAGTATTTT. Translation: CASNRQSTDTQYF.

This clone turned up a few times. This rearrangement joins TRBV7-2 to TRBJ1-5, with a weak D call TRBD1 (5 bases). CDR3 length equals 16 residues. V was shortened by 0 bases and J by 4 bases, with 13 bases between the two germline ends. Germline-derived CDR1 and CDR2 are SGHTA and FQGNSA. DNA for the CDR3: TGTGCCAGCAGCTTAGCCGGAGGGGCGCTTAATCAGCCCCAGCATTTT. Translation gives CASSLAGGALNQPQHF.

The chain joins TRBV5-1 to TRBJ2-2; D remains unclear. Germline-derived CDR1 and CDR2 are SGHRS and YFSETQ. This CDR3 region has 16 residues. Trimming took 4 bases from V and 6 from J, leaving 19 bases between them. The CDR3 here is CASSGERRVNAGELFF. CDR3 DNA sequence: TGCGCCAGCAGCGGCGAGAGGCGCGTTAATGCCGGGGAGCTGTTTTTT. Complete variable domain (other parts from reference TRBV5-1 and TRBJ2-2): KAGVTQTPRYLIKTRGQQVTLSCSPISGHRSVSWYQQTPGQGLQFLFEYFSETQRNKGNFPGRFSGRQFSNSRSEMNVSTLELGDSALYLCASSGERRVNAGELFFGEGSRLTVL.

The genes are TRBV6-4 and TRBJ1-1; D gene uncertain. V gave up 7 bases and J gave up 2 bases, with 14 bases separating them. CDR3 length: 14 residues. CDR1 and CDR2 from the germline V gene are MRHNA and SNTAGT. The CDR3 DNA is TGTGCCAGCAAAGTCTCACAGAGCAACACTGAAGCTTTCTTT. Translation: CASKVSQSNTEAFF.

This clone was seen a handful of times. The CDR3 is CASSYSSRTSGGRAGSDTQYF. The CDR3 nucleotides read TGTGCCAGCAGTTACTCATCCCGGACTAGCGGGGGTCGAGCGGGGTCAGATACGCAGTATTTT. This chain joins TRBV6-2 or TRBV6-3 and TRBJ2-3; 13 nucleotides agree with TRBD2. Trimming removed 0 bases from V and 4 bases from J; junction bases left unmatched: 16. CDR1 and CDR2 from the germline V gene are MNHEY and SVGEGT. This CDR3 is built from 21 residues.

This chain's CDR3 is CASLLQGARYEQYF. The CDR3 DNA follows: TGTGCCAGCCTCCTTCAGGGGGCGCGGTACGAGCAGTACTTC. The chain uses TRBV28 and TRBJ2-7; 8 bases fit TRBD1. The CDR3 covers 14 residues. With V trimmed by 8 bases and J by 4 bases, 10 bases remained unmatched. Per the germline V gene, CDR1 is MDHEN and CDR2 is SYDVKM.

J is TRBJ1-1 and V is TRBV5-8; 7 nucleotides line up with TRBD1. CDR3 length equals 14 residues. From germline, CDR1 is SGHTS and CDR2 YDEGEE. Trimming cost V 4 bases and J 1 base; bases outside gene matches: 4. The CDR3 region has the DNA TGTGCCAGCAGCGAGGGGGCAACGAACACTGAAGCTTTCTTT. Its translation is CASSEGATNTEAFF.

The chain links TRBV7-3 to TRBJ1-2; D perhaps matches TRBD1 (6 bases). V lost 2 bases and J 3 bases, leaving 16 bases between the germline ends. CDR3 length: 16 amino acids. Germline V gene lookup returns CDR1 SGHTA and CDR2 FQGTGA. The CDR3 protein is CASSLGLRGLDYGYTF. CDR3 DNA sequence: TGTGCCAGCAGCTTAGGTCTGCGGGGGCTGGACTATGGCTACACCTTC.

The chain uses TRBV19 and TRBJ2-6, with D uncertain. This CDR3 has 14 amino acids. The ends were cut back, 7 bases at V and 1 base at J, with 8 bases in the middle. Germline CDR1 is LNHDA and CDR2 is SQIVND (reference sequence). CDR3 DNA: TGTGCCAGTACTCACACGTCTGGGGCCAACGTCCTGACTTTC. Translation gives CASTHTSGANVLTF.

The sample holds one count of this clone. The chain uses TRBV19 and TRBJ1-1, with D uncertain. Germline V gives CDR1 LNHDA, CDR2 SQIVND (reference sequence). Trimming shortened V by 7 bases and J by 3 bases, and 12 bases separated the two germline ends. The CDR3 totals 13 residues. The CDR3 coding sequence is TGTGCCAGTACCCGTTCTGAGCACACTGAAGCTTTCTTT. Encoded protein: CASTRSEHTEAFF.

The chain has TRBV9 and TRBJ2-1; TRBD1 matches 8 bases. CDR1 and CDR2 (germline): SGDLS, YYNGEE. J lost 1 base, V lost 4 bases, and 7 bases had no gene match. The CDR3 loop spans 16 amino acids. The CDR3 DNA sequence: TGTGCCAGCAGCCCCCGGACAGGGCAGTCCTACAATGAGCAGTTCTTC. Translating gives CASSPRTGQSYNEQFF.

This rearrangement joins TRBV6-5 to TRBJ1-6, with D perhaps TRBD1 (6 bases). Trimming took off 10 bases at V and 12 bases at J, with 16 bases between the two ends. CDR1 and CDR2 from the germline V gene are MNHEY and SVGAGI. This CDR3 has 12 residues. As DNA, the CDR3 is TGTGCCACCGGGGACAAGCCACTACCCCTCCACTTT. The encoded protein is CATGDKPLPLHF.

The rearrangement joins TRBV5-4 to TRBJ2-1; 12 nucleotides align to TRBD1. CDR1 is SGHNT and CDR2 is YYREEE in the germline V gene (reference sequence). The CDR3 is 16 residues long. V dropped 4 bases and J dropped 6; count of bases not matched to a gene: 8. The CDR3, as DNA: TGTGCCAGCAGCATGGGACAGGGGGCTTACTCCAATGAGCAGTTCTTC. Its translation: CASSMGQGAYSNEQFF.

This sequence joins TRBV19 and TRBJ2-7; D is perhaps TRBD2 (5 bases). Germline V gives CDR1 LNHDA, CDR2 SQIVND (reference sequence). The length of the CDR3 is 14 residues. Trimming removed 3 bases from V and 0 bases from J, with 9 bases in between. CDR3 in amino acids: CASSIGSPSYEQYF. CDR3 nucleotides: TGTGCCAGTAGTATTGGGAGCCCCTCCTACGAGCAGTACTTC. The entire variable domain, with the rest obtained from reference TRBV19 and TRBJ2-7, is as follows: DGGITQSPKYLFRKEGQNVTLSCEQNLNHDAMYWYRQDPGQGLRLIYYSQIVNDFQKGDIAEGYSVSREKKESFPLTVTSAQKNPTAFYLCASSIGSPSYEQYFGPGTRLTVT.

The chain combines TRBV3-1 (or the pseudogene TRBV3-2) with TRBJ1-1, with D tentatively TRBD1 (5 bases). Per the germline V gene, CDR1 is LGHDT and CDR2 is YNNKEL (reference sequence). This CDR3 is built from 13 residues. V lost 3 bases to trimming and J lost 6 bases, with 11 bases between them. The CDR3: CASSHREVAEAFF. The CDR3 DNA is TGTGCCAGCAGCCACAGGGAGGTAGCTGAAGCTTTCTTT.

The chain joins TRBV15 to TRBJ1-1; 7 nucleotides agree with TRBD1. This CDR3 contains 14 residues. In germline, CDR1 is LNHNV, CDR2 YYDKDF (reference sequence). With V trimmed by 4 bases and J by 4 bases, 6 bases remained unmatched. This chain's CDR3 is CATSNSGGFTEAFF. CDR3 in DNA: TGTGCCACCAGCAATTCAGGGGGTTTCACTGAAGCTTTCTTT. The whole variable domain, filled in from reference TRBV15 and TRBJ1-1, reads DAMVIQNPRYQVTQFGKPVTLSCSQTLNHNVMYWYQQKSSQAPKLLFHYYDKDFNNEADTPDNFQSRRPNTSFCFLDIRSPGLGDTAMYLCATSNSGGFTEAFFGQGTRLTVV.

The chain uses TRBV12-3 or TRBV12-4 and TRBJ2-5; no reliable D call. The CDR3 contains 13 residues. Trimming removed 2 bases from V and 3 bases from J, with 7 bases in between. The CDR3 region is CASSLSTEETQYF. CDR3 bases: TGTGCCAGCAGTTTAAGCACTGAAGAGACCCAGTACTTC.

Here the CDR3 DNA reads TGTGCCAGTAATGGTGGGGGCAGCTTCTCTGGAAACACCATATATTTT. It specifies CASNGGGSFSGNTIYF. V usage is TRBV19 and J usage is TRBJ1-3; a weak D match, TRBD1 (6 bases). Trimming pared 7 bases from V and 0 bases from J, leaving 16 bases between. Per the germline V gene, CDR1 is LNHDA and CDR2 is SQIVND (reference sequence). The CDR3 covers 16 residues.

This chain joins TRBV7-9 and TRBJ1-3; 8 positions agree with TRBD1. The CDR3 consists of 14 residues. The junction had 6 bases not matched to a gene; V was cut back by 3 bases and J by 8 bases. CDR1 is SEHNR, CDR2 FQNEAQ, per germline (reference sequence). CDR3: CASSFLTGADTIYF. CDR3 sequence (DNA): TGTGCCAGCAGCTTTCTGACAGGGGCGGACACCATATATTTT.

CDR3: CATSREPTYEQYF. The CDR3 DNA reads as TGTGCCACCAGCAGGGAGCCGACCTACGAGCAGTACTTC. The gene calls are TRBV15 and TRBJ2-7; D is unresolved. The germline V and J ends were trimmed by 3 bases and 2 bases, with 8 bases remaining between them. Germline CDR1 and CDR2: LNHNV and YYDKDF (reference sequence). This CDR3 is 13 amino acids long.

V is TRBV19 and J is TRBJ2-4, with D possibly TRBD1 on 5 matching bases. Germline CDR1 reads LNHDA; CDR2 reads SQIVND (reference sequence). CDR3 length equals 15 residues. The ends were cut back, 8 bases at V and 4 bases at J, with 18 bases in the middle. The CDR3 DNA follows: TGTGCCAGTCGTCAGGGATATAACGTAAAAAACATTCAGTACTTC. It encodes CASRQGYNVKNIQYF.

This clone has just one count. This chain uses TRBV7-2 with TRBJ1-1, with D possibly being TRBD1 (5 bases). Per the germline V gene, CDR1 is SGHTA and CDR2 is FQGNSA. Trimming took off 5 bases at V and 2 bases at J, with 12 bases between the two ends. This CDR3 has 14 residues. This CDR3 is CASSPSGLNTEAFF. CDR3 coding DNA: TGTGCCAGCAGCCCCTCAGGGCTCAACACTGAAGCTTTCTTT.

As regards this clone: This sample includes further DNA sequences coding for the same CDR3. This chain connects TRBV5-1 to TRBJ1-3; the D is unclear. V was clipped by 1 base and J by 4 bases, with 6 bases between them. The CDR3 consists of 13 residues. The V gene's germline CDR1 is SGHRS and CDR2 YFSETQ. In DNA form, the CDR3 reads TGCGCCAGCAGCTTGTTACAGGGAAACACCATATATTTT. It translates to CASSLLQGNTIYF.

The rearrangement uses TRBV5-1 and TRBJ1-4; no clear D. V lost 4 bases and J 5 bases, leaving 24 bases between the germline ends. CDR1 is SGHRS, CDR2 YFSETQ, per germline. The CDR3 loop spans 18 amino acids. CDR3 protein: CASSPIGVTLRLNEKLFF. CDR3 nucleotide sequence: TGCGCCAGCAGCCCTATAGGAGTCACACTCAGACTGAATGAAAAACTGTTTTTT.

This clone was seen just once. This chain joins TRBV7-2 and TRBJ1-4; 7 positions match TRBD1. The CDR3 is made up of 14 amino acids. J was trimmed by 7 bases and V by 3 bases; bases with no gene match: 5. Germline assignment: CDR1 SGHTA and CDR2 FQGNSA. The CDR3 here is CASSLSGGSEKLFF. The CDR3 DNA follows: TGTGCCAGCAGCTTGTCAGGGGGTAGTGAAAAACTGTTTTTT. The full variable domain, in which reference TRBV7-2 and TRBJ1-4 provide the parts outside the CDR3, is GAGVSQSPSNKVTEKGKDVELRCDPISGHTALYWYRQSLGQGLEFLIYFQGNSAPDKSGLPSDRFSAERTGGSVSTLTIQRTQQEDSAVYLCASSLSGGSEKLFFGSGTQLSVL.

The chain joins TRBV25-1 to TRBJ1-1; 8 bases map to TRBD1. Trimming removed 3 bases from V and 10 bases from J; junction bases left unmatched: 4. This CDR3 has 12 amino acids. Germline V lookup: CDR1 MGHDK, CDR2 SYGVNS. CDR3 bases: TGTGCCAGCAGTGACTCCGGGACAGGAGCTTTCTTT. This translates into CASSDSGTGAFF.

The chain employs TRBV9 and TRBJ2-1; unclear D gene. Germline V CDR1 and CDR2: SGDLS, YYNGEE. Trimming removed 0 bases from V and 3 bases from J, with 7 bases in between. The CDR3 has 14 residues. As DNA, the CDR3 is TGTGCCAGCAGCGTAGATCCGGTCTACAATGAGCAGTTCTTC. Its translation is CASSVDPVYNEQFF.

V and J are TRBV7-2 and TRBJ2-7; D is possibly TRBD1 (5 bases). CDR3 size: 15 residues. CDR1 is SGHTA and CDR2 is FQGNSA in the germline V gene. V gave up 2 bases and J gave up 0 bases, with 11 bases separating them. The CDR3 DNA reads TGTGCCAGCAGCTTATCCCAGGGCATCTCCTACGAGCAGTACTTC. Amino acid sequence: CASSLSQGISYEQYF.